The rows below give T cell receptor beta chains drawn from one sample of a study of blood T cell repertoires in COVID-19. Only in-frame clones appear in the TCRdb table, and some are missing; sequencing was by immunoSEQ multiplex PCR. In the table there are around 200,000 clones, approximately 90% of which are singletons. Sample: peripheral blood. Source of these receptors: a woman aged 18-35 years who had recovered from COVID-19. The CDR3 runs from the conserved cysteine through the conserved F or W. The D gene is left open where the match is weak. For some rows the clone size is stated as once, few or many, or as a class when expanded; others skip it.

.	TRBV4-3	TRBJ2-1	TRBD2	TGCGCCAGCAGCCAAGATATAACTAGCGGGCTCCTCACTGAGCAGTTCTTC	CASSQDITSGLLTEQFF
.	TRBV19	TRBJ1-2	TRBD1	TGTGCCAGTAGCGAGACAACAGGGGTATATGGCTACACCTTC	CASSETTGVYGYTF
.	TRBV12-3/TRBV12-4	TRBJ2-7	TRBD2	TGTGCCAGCAGGGAGACTAGCGGAGAGGGGCAGTACTTC	CASRETSGEGQYF
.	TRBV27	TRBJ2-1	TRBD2	TGTGCCAGCAGTTTACGGGGACTAGCGGGGGAATACAATGAGCAGTTCTTC	CASSLRGLAGEYNEQFF
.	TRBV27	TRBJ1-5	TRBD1	TGTGCCAGCAGTCCTGGGACAGGCGTTCAGCCCCAGCATTTT	CASSPGTGVQPQHF
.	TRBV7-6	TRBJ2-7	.	TGTGCCAGCAGCTTAGGGGACTTCGTGGCGGGCTCCTACGAGCAGTACTTC	CASSLGDFVAGSYEQYF
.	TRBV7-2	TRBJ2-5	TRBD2	TGTGCCAGCAGCGGACTTCTCCCGGGACTAGCGGGAGAAGAGACCCAGTACTTC	CASSGLLPGLAGEETQYF
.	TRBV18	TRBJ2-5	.	TGTGCCAGCTCACCAATAGTAGTGGAGACCCAGTACTTC	CASSPIVVETQYF
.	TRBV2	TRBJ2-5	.	TGTGCCAGCAGTGGGGACGGGACATTTGGGGAGACCCAGTACTTC	CASSGDGTFGETQYF
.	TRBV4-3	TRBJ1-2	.	TGCGCCAGCAGCCAGGAGGCCGCAGCTAACTATGGCTACACCTTC	CASSQEAAANYGYTF
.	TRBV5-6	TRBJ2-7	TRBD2	TGTGCCAGCAGCCCCCCGGGGGGTTTTTACGAGCAGTACTTC	CASSPPGGFYEQYF
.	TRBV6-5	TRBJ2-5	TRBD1	TGTGCCAGCAGTTCGACAGGGGAAGAGACCCAGTACTTC	CASSSTGEETQYF
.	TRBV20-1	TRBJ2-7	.	TGCAGTGCTCTGCGGGGCTACGAGCAGTACTTC	CSALRGYEQYF
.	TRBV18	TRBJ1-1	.	TGTGCCAGCTCCTTTCTCGGCGGGGGGATGAACACTGAAGCTTTCTTT	CASSFLGGGMNTEAFF
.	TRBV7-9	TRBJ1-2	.	TGTGCCAGCAGGGGGCTCCAGGCCACCCTTGGCTATGGCTACACCTTC	CASRGLQATLGYGYTF
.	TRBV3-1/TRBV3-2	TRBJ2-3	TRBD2	TGTGCCAGCAGTAGCCTGGCGGGAGCCACAGATACGCAGTATTTT	CASSSLAGATDTQYF
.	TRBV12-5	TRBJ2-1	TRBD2	TGTGCTAGTGGTTTGGTACACCTAGCGGGAGGGCCCTCCTCCTACAATGAGCAGTTCTTC	CASGLVHLAGGPSSYNEQFF
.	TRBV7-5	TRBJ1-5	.	TGTGCCAGAAGCTTGTTAGGGGGTCAGCCCCAGCATTTT	CARSLLGGQPQHF
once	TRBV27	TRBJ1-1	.	TGTGCCAGCAGTCCGGTGGGGCAGCTGAACACTGAAGCTTTCTTT	CASSPVGQLNTEAFF
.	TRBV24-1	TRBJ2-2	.	TGTGCCACCAGTGTAAACACCGGGGAGCTGTTTTTT	CATSVNTGELFF
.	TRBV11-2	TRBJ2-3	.	TGTGCCAGCAGCTTAGTTGGGACTAGCACAGATACGCAGTATTTT	CASSLVGTSTDTQYF
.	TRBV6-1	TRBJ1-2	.	TGTGCCAGCAGTGAGAACAGGGCTGCGGCTTCTGGCTACACCTTC	CASSENRAAASGYTF
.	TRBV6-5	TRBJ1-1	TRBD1	TGTGCCAGCACCGGACCGGGACAGGGGCGCGCTGAAGCTTTCTTT	CASTGPGQGRAEAFF
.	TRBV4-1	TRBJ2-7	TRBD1	TGCGCCAGCAGCCAGTATCCCGAGGGACAGGTACTTGGATACGAGCAGTACTTC	CASSQYPEGQVLGYEQYF
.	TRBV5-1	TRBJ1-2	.	TGCGCCAGCAGCCCCGAGGGGGGGCGCGGACGTACCGGCTACACCTTC	CASSPEGGRGRTGYTF
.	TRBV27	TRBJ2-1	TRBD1	TGTGCCAGCAGCGGGACAGGGTACGGAGCGAGCTCCTACAATGAGCAGTTCTTC	CASSGTGYGASSYNEQFF
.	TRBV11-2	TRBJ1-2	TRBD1	TGTGCCAGCACCTCTCAGGGGGGCTATGGCTACACCTTC	CASTSQGGYGYTF
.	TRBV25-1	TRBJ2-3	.	TGTGCCAGCAAAGGGGGAGGGACAGATACGCAGTATTTT	CASKGGGTDTQYF
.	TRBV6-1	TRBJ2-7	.	TGTGCCAGCAGTGAACCACAGGATCGCATTGCCTACGAGCAGTACTTC	CASSEPQDRIAYEQYF
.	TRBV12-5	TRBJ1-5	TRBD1	TGTGCTAGTGGGCCCGGACAGGGCAATCAGCCCCAGCATTTT	CASGPGQGNQPQHF
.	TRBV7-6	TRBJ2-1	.	TGTGCCAGCAGCCTCACAGAGCACAATGAGCAGTTCTTC	CASSLTEHNEQFF
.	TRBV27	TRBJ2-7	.	TGTGCCAGCAGTTTATTGAGCGGCGGAACCCCCTACGAGCAGTACTTC	CASSLLSGGTPYEQYF
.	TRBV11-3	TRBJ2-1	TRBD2	TGTGCCAGCAGTTTAGCGGGAGGGGAATACAATGAGCAGTTCTTC	CASSLAGGEYNEQFF
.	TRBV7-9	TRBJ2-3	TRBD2	TGTGCCAGCAGCTCCGGACTAGCGGGAGGCACAGATACGCAGTATTTT	CASSSGLAGGTDTQYF
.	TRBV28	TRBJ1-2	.	TGTGCCAGCAGTTTAGCTCCATACCCGGGTTATGGCTACACCTTC	CASSLAPYPGYGYTF
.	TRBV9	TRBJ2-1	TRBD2	TGTGCCAGCAGCGGGACGGCGGGAGGGCTAAATGAGCAGTTCTTC	CASSGTAGGLNEQFF
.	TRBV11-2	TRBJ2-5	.	TGTGCCAGCAGCTTAGGGGCTAGCGTGGCGGAGACCCAGTACTTC	CASSLGASVAETQYF